Listed below are T cell receptor beta chains from one sample, sequenced in a study of shared clonotypes between healthy human individuals. The assay was immunoSEQ multiplex PCR, and TCRdb's table has in-frame clones only and misses some. In the table there are a few hundred thousand clones, 74% of which are singletons. Sequencing was done on a sample of memory CD4+ T cells sorted from blood. The receptors originated from a man aged 25 to 40 in good health. Both conserved end residues are part of each CDR3. A D gene is named only where the DNA matches it firmly. Only some rows state a clone size, as once, few, many or a class for expanded clones.

NA TRBJ2-7 TRBV5-1 NA CASSLDSAASAYEQYF TGCGCCAGCAGCTTGGATTCGGCAGCCTCCGCCTACGAGCAGTACTTC
NA TRBJ2-7 TRBV6-6 NA CASNLDGAASSYEQYF TGTGCCAGCAACTTGGATGGGGCAGCCTCCTCCTACGAGCAGTACTTC
NA TRBJ1-2 TRBV29-1 NA CSVDDYGYTF TGCAGCGTTGATGACTATGGCTACACCTTC
NA TRBJ2-5 TRBV27 NA CASSSHRDPGETQYF TGTGCCAGCAGTTCCCATCGGGACCCTGGGGAGACCCAGTACTTC
NA TRBJ2-3 TRBV7-2 NA CASSPPSTDTQYF TGTGCCAGCAGCCCTCCTAGCACAGATACGCAGTATTTT
NA TRBJ2-2 TRBV6-1 NA CASRKYRNTGELFF TGTGCCAGCAGAAAGTACCGTAACACCGGGGAGCTGTTTTTT
NA TRBJ1-5 TRBV6-5 NA CASSQTGDQPQHF TGTGCCAGCAGCCAGACAGGAGATCAGCCCCAGCATTTT
NA TRBJ2-1 TRBV7-9 TRBD2 CASSLDSSGRAYYNEQFF TGTGCCAGCAGCTTAGATTCTAGCGGGAGGGCCTATTACAATGAGCAGTTCTTC
NA TRBJ1-1 TRBV18 NA CASSANMNTEAFF TGTGCCAGCTCAGCGAACATGAACACTGAAGCTTTCTTT
NA TRBJ2-1 TRBV29-1 TRBD1 CSVRTGGWVNEQFF TGCAGCGTTAGGACAGGGGGCTGGGTGAATGAGCAGTTCTTC
NA TRBJ1-1 TRBV6-1 NA CASSEYLGGAFF TGTGCCAGCAGTGAGTACCTGGGGGGAGCTTTCTTT
NA TRBJ2-2 TRBV15 NA CATSRDGLGRMNTGELFF TGTGCCACCAGCAGAGATGGACTCGGACGGATGAACACCGGGGAGCTGTTTTTT
NA TRBJ1-2 TRBV7-9 NA CASSSLGQTYGYTF TGTGCCAGCAGCTCCCTCGGACAGACATATGGCTACACCTTC
NA TRBJ2-7 TRBV28 TRBD1 CASRQQGGEQYF TGTGCCAGCAGACAACAGGGGGGAGAGCAGTACTTC
NA TRBJ2-7 TRBV11-2 NA CASSSPRGSYEQYF TGTGCCAGTAGCTCGCCCAGGGGATCCTACGAGCAGTACTTC
few TRBJ2-1 TRBV9 NA CASSQSLVHNEQFF TGTGCCAGCAGCCAATCTCTAGTTCACAATGAGCAGTTCTTC
NA TRBJ1-2 TRBV5-6 TRBD1 CASSPQEGTGWRGYTF TGTGCCAGCAGCCCCCAGGAGGGGACAGGGTGGCGAGGCTACACCTTC
many TRBJ2-7 TRBV4-1 NA CASSPGRGGIYEQYF TGCGCCAGCAGCCCCGGCCGGGGAGGTATATACGAGCAGTACTTC
NA TRBJ2-1 TRBV2 NA CASRKDLSSYNEQFF TGTGCCAGCAGAAAAGACTTAAGCTCCTACAATGAGCAGTTCTTC
NA TRBJ2-7 TRBV7-2 TRBD2 CASSFTGGTYEQYF TGTGCCAGCAGCTTTACGGGAGGCACCTACGAGCAGTACTTC
NA TRBJ2-2 TRBV5-6 NA CASSFDKTGELFF TGTGCCAGCAGCTTCGACAAGACCGGGGAGCTGTTTTTT
NA TRBJ2-1 TRBV9 NA CASSASSLSEQFF TGTGCCAGCAGCGCCTCTAGCTTAAGTGAGCAGTTCTTC
few TRBJ2-7 TRBV6-5 TRBD2 CASKMTSGSYEQYF TGTGCCAGCAAAATGACTAGCGGGAGTTACGAGCAGTACTTC
NA TRBJ2-5 TRBV5-6 NA CASSFFIGRLQETQYF TGTGCCAGCAGCTTCTTCATAGGACGGCTCCAAGAGACCCAGTACTTC
NA TRBJ2-6 TRBV9 NA CASSATPRRDTDNSGANVLTF TGTGCCAGCAGCGCAACTCCCCGCCGGGACACGGACAACTCTGGGGCCAACGTCCTGACTTTC
NA TRBJ2-3 TRBV4-2 TRBD2 CASSQIAGGLTDTQYF TGTGCCAGCAGCCAAATAGCGGGAGGGTTGACAGATACGCAGTATTTT
NA TRBJ2-2 TRBV2 NA CASSEATGRVSGTGELFF TGTGCCAGCAGTGAAGCAACAGGGCGGGTTTCGGGCACCGGGGAGCTGTTTTTT
NA TRBJ2-5 TRBV13 TRBD2 CASSRIGGGQHLETQYF TGTGCCAGCAGCCGAATCGGCGGGGGGCAACACCTAGAGACCCAGTACTTC
NA TRBJ2-3 TRBV10-3 TRBD2 CAINRGGSADTQYF TGTGCCATCAACCGGGGCGGGAGCGCAGATACGCAGTATTTT
once TRBJ2-1 TRBV7-2 TRBD2 CASSLLAGDVSEQFF TGTGCCAGCAGCCTACTAGCGGGAGATGTTAGTGAGCAGTTCTTC
NA TRBJ2-3 TRBV2 TRBD1 CASSGQGSVDTQYF TGTGCCAGCAGTGGACAGGGGTCGGTGGATACGCAGTATTTT
NA TRBJ1-1 TRBV5-1 NA CASSPRPDGIKETEAFF TGCGCCAGCAGCCCGAGACCTGACGGAATTAAGGAGACTGAAGCTTTCTTT
few TRBJ2-5 TRBV29-1 NA CSVDTDKETQYF TGCAGCGTTGATACGGACAAAGAGACCCAGTACTTC
once TRBJ1-2 TRBV4-2 NA CASSQDLIERARGGYTF TGTGCCAGCAGCCAAGATTTAATTGAACGTGCCCGAGGGGGCTACACCTTC
few TRBJ1-5 TRBV11-2 NA CASSLGANQPQHF TGTGCCAGCAGCTTGGGGGCGAATCAGCCCCAGCATTTT